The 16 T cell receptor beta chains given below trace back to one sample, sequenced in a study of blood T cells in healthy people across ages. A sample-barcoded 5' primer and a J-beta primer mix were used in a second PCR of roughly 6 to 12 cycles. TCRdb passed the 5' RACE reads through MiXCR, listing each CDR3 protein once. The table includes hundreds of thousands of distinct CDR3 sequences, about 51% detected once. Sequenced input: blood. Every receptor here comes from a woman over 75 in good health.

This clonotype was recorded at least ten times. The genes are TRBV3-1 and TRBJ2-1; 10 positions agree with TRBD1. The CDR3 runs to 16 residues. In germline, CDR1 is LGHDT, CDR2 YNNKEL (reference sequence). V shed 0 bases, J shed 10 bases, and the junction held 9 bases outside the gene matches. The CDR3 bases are TGTGCCAGCAGCCAAGACGGGACAGGGGCCAAGAAGGAGCAGTTCTTC. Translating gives CASSQDGTGAKKEQFF.

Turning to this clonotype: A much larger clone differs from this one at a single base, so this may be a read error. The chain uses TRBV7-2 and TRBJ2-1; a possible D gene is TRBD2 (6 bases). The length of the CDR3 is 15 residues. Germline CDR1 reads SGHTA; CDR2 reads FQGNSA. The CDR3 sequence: CAGSLWGTAYNEQFF. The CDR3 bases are TGTGCCGGCAGCTTATGGGGGACTGCCTACAATGAGCAGTTCTTC.

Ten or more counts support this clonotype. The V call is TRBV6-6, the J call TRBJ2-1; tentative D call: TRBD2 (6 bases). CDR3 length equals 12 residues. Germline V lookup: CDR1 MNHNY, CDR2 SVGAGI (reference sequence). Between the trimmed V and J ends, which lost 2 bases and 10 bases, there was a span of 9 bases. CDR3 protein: CASSYGRGEQFF. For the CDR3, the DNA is TGTGCCAGCAGTTACGGCCGGGGGGAGCAGTTCTTC.

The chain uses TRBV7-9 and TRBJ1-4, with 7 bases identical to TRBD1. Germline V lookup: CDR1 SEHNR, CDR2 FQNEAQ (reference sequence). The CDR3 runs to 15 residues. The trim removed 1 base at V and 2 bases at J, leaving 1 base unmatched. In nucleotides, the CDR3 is TGTGCCAGCAGCTTAGAGGGGGCGACTAATGAAAAACTGTTTTTT. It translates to CASSLEGATNEKLFF.

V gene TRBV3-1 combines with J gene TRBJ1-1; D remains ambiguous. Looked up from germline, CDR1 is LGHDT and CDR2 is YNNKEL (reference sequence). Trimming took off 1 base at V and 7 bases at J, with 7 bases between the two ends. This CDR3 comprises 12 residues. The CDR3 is CASSQGGREAFF. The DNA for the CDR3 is TGTGCCAGCAGCCAAGGTGGACGTGAAGCTTTCTTT.

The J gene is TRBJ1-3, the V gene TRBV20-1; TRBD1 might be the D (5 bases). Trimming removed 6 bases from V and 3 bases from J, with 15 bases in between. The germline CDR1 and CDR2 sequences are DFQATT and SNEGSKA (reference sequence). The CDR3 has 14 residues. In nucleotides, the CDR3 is TGCAGTGCAGACCCGGGGGTGGGTGGAAACACCATATATTTT. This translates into CSADPGVGGNTIYF.

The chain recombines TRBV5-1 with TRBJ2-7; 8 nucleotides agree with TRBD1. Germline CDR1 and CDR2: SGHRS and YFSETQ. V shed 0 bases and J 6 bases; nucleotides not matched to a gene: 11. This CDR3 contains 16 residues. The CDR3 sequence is CASSLGDRLGFGEQYF. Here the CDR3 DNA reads TGCGCCAGCAGCTTGGGGGACAGGCTTGGTTTTGGCGAGCAGTACTTC.

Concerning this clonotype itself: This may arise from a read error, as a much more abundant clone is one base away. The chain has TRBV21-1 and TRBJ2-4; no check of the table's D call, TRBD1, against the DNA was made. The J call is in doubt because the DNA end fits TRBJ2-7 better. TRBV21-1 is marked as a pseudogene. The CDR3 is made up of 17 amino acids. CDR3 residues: CASSKAGRTEEGIEQYF. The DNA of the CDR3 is TGTGCCAGCAGCAAAGCAGGTAGAACCGAAGAGGGGATCGAGCAGTACTTC.

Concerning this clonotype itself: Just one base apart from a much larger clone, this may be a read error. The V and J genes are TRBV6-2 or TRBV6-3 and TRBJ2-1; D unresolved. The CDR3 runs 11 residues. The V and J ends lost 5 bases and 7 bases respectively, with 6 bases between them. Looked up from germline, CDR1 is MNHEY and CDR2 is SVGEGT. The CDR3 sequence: CASSVQNEQFF. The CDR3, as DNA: TGTGCCAGCAGTGTCCAAAATGAGCAGTTCTTC.

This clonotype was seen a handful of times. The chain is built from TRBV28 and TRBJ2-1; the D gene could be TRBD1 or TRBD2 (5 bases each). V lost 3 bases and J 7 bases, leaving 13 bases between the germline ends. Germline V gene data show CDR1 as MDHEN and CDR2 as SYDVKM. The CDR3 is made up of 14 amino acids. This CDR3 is CASSLGTWRNEQFF. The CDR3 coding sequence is TGTGCCAGCAGTTTGGGGACCTGGAGGAATGAGCAGTTCTTC.

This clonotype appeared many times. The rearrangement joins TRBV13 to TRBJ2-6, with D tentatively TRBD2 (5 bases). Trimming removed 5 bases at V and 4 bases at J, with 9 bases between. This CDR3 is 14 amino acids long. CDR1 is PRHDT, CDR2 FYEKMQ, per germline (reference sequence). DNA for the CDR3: TGTGCCAGCAGCCTAGCAGCCGGGGCCAACGTCCTGACTTTC. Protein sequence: CASSLAAGANVLTF.

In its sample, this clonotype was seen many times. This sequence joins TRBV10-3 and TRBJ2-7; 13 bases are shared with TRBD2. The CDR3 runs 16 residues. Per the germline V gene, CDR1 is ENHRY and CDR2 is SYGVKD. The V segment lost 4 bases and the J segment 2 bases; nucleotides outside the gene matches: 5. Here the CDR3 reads CAISGTSGGSAYEQYF. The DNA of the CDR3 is TGTGCCATCAGTGGGACTAGCGGGGGTAGCGCCTACGAGCAGTACTTC.

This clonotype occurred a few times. In DNA form, the CDR3 reads TGTGCCAGCTCACCAGGACAGGGGGAGAACACTGAAGCTTTCTTT. Residues: CASSPGQGENTEAFF. This chain connects TRBV18 to TRBJ1-1; TRBD1 aligns across 10 bases. V shed 2 bases, J shed 1 base, and the junction held 1 base outside the gene matches. In germline, CDR1 is KGHSH, CDR2 LQKENI. CDR3 length equals 15 residues.

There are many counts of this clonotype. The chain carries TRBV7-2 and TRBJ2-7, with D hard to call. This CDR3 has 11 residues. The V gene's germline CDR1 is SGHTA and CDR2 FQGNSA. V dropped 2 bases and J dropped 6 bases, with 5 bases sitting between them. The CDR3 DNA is TGTGCCAGCAGCTTACAGAGCGAGCAGTACTTC. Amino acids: CASSLQSEQYF.

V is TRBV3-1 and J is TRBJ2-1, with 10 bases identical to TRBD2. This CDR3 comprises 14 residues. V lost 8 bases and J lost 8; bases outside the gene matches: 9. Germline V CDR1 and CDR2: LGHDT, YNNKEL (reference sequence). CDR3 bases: TGTGCCAGCCGACCTAGCGGGAGTCTTCATGAGCAGTTCTTC. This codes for CASRPSGSLHEQFF.

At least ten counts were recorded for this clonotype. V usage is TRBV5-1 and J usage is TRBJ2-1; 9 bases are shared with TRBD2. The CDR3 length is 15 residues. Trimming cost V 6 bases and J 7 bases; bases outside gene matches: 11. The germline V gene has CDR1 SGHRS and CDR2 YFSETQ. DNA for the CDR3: TGCGCCAGCAAGTACCTCGCGGGAGGGGGGAATGAGCAGTTCTTC. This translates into CASKYLAGGGNEQFF. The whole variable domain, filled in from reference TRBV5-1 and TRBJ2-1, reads KAGVTQTPRYLIKTRGQQVTLSCSPISGHRSVSWYQQTPGQGLQFLFEYFSETQRNKGNFPGRFSGRQFSNSRSEMNVSTLELGDSALYLCASKYLAGGGNEQFFGPGTRLTVL.